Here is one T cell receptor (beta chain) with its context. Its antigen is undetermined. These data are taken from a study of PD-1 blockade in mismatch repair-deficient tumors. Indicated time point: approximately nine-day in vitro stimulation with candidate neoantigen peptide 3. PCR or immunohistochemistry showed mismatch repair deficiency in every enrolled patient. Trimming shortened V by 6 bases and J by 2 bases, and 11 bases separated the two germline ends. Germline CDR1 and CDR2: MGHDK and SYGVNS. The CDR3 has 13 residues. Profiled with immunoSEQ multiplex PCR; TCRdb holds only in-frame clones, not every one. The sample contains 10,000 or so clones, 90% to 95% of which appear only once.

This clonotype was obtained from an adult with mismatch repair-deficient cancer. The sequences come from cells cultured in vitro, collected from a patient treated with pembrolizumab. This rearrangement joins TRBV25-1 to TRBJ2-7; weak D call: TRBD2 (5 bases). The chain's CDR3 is CASREDRTYEQYF. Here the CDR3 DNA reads TGTGCCAGCAGGGAGGACCGAACCTACGAGCAGTACTTC.